The clone carrying this T cell receptor beta chain was seen ten or more times. Its antigen is unknown. It was with 60 Vbeta and 13 Jbeta primers that the PCR ran. Under the authors' procedure: An analysis that came later counted 80 million or so unique TCR beta chains, roughly 11 million shared. Profiled with immunoSEQ multiplex PCR; TCRdb holds only in-frame clones, not every one. The V and J calls and clone size were taken over from that table, and D and trimming were inferred from the DNA. The profile shows fewer than 250,000 clones, approximately 80% of them singletons. Per the germline V gene, CDR1 is SGHAT and CDR2 is FQNNGV. CDR3 size: 14 residues. Trimming took off 0 bases at V and 11 bases at J, with 16 bases between the two ends. These data are taken from a study of cytomegalovirus exposure and HLA in healthy donors. Study-wide results and caveats: Across donors, sequencing depth was assumed by presence/absence analyses to be roughly uniform. Rare TCR sequences dominated, though some public TCRs recurred in many donors. Sequencing likely caused a cluster of highly shared sequence variants.

Specimen: PBMCs. The clonotype comes from a boy aged 2 to 10 in good health and CMV-seronegative. This rearrangement joins TRBV11-2 to TRBJ1-1; a weak D match, TRBD1 (5 bases). CDR3 in DNA: TGTGCCAGCAGCTTAGACGGGGCCCGGGAGTCGGCTTTCTTT. It encodes CASSLDGARESAFF.